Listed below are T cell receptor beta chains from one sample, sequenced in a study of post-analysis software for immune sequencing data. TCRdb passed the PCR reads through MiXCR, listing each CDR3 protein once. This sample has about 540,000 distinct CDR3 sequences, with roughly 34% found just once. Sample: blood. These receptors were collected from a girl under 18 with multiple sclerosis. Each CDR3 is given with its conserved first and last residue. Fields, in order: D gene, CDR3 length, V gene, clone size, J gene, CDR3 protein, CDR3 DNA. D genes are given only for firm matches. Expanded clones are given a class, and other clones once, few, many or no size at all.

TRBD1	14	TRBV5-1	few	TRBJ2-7	CASSLETGDYEQYF	TGCGCCAGCAGCTTAGAGACAGGGGACTACGAGCAGTACTTC
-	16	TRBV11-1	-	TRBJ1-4	CASSSGHLATNEKLFF	TGTGCCAGCAGCTCGGGACACCTTGCAACTAATGAAAAACTGTTTTTT
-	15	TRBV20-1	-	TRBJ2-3	CSARPLLGSTDTQYF	TGCAGTGCTAGACCACTCCTAGGTAGCACAGATACGCAGTATTTT
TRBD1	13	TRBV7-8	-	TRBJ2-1	CASSFDGQGGQFF	TGTGCCAGCAGCTTTGACGGACAGGGTGGGCAGTTCTTC
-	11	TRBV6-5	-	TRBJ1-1	CASSSTRGAFF	TGTGCCAGCAGTTCGACTCGGGGAGCTTTCTTT
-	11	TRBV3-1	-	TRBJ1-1	CASSQGATAFF	TGTGCCAGCAGCCAAGGGGCCACAGCTTTCTTT
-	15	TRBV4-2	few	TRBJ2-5	CASSQDYPGPETQYF	TGTGCCAGCAGCCAAGATTACCCTGGGCCGGAGACCCAGTACTTC
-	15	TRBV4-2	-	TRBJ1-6	CASSQDWQGFSPLHF	TGTGCCAGCAGCCAAGACTGGCAGGGATTTTCACCCCTCCACTTT
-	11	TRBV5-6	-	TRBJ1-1	CASSLEREAFF	TGTGCCAGCAGCTTGGAACGGGAGGCTTTCTTT
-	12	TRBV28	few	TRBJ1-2	CASSLGGLGYTF	TGTGCCAGCAGTTTAGGCGGACTTGGCTACACCTTC
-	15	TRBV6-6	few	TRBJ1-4	CASSYSGGGLEKLFF	TGTGCCAGCAGTTACTCAGGGGGAGGCCTCGAAAAACTGTTTTTT
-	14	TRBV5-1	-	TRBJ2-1	CASSFSLAGGEQFF	TGCGCCAGCAGCTTTTCACTAGCAGGGGGGGAGCAGTTCTTC
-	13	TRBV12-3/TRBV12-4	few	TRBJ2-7	CASSPSSLYEQYF	TGTGCCAGCAGTCCTTCCAGTCTCTACGAGCAGTACTTC
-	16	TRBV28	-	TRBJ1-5	CASSFGSAQGNQPQHF	TGTGCCAGCAGTTTTGGGTCGGCGCAGGGCAATCAGCCCCAGCATTTT
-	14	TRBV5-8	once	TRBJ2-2	CASSLWRTTGELFF	TGTGCCAGCAGCTTGTGGCGTACCACCGGGGAGCTGTTTTTT
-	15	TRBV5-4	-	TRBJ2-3	CASSLAPGQPDTQYF	TGTGCCAGCAGCTTGGCCCCGGGGCAGCCAGATACGCAGTATTTT
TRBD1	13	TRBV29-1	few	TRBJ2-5	CSVVPGGQETQYF	TGCAGCGTGGTCCCAGGGGGTCAAGAGACCCAGTACTTC
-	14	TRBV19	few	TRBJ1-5	CASTQTDPHQPQHF	TGTGCCAGTACGCAAACAGACCCTCATCAGCCCCAGCATTTT
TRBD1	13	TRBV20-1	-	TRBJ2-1	CSAAGGSYNEQFF	TGCAGTGCCGCAGGGGGCTCCTACAATGAGCAGTTCTTC
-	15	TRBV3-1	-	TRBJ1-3	CASSQGSDGRNTRYF	TGTGCCAGCAGCCAAGGATCGGACGGCAGGAACACCAGATATTTT
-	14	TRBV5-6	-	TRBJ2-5	CASSLFGVGETQYF	TGTGCCAGCAGCTTGTTTGGGGTGGGAGAGACCCAGTACTTC
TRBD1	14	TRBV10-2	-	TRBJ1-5	CGSSFDRANQPQHF	TGCGGCAGCAGTTTTGACAGGGCAAATCAGCCCCAGCATTTT
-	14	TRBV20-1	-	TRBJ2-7	CSVEAGGLLYEQYF	TGCAGCGTTGAGGCCGGGGGACTCCTCTACGAGCAGTACTTC
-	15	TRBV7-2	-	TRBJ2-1	CASSSGLTSYNEQFF	TGTGCCAGCAGCTCCGGACTAACCTCCTACAATGAGCAGTTCTTC
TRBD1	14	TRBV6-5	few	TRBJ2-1	CASRRDSGQNEQFF	TGTGCCAGCAGACGGGACAGCGGACAGAATGAGCAGTTCTTC
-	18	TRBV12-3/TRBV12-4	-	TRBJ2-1	CASSSQRGQRGYYNEQFF	TGTGCCAGCAGTTCACAGAGGGGACAGCGGGGATATTACAATGAGCAGTTCTTC
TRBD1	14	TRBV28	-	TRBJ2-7	CASSLRGPEYEQYF	TGTGCCAGCAGTTTGAGGGGGCCGGAGTACGAGCAGTACTTC